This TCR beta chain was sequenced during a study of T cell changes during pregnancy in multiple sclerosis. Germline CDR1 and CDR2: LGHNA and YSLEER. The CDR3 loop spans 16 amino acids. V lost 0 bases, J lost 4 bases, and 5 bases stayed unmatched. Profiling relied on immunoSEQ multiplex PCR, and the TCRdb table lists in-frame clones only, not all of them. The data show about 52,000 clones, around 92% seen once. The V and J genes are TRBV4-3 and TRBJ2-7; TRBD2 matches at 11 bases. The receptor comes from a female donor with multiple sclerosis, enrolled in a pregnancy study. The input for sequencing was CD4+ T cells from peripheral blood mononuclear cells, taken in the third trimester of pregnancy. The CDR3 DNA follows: TGCGCCAGCAGCCAAGAGGTAGCGGGGGGGCATTACGAGCAGTACTTC. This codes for CASSQEVAGGHYEQYF.